Below are 3 T cell receptor beta chains sequenced from a single sample in a study of blood T cell repertoires in COVID-19. The protocol was immunoSEQ multiplex PCR, while the TCRdb copy is restricted to in-frame clones and leaves out a portion. This sample has approximately 280,000 clones, with just under 90% found just once. The sample consisted of PBMCs or T cells enriched from blood (not recorded which). Receptors were obtained from a woman aged 55 to 70 who had recovered from COVID-19.

The chain has TRBV2 and TRBJ2-3; TRBD2 agrees at 9 bases. V shed 7 bases, J shed 2 bases, and the junction held 7 bases outside the gene matches. This CDR3 spans 15 amino acids. Germline-derived CDR1 and CDR2 are SNHLY and FYNNEI. The CDR3 spells CASTAGGPLTDTQYF. For the CDR3, the DNA is TGTGCCAGCACGGCGGGAGGGCCACTCACAGATACGCAGTATTTT.

In nucleotides, the CDR3 is TGTGCCAGCAGTAGCGGACAGGGCAATAGCAATCAGCCCCAGCATTTT. Amino acids: CASSSGQGNSNQPQHF. V and J are TRBV28 and TRBJ1-5; TRBD1 agrees at 8 bases. CDR1 is MDHEN and CDR2 is SYDVKM in the germline V gene. Unmatched junction bases numbered 6, after V lost 5 bases and J lost 0 bases. The CDR3 has 16 amino acids.

The V gene is TRBV19, the J gene TRBJ1-1; possibly TRBD1 for D (6 bases). This CDR3 contains 14 residues. Trimming took 4 bases from V and 2 from J, leaving 11 bases between them. Germline V gives CDR1 LNHDA, CDR2 SQIVND (reference sequence). The CDR3 here is CASSNQGFNTEAFF. CDR3 nucleotides: TGTGCCAGTAGTAATCAGGGGTTTAACACTGAAGCTTTCTTT. The full variable domain, with the rest looked up from reference TRBV19 and TRBJ1-1, is DGGITQSPKYLFRKEGQNVTLSCEQNLNHDAMYWYRQDPGQGLRLIYYSQIVNDFQKGDIAEGYSVSREKKESFPLTVTSAQKNPTAFYLCASSNQGFNTEAFFGQGTRLTVV.